What follows are 22 T cell receptor beta chains derived from one specimen sequenced in a study of blood T cell repertoires in COVID-19 (dated by TCRdb to 2020 to 2021). Library generation was performed with the immunoSEQ multiplex PCR assay. What TCRdb holds here is the immuneACCESS table cut down to in-frame rearrangements. Part of the clones is not present; checked against another copy, under half of the missing clones reflect an unresolved V gene, and the others are unexplained. Within this sample are about 390,000 clones, with approximately 90% of them counted one time only. Around 9.3% of the sample rests with the top ten. The sequenced sample was PBMCs or T cells enriched from blood (not recorded which). Receptors were obtained from a woman between 50 and 59 years old who had recovered from COVID-19.

The chain carries TRBV9 and TRBJ2-2; D is unresolved. CDR3 length: 15 amino acids. Trimming took 0 bases from V and 1 from J, leaving 7 bases between them. Germline CDR1 and CDR2: SGDLS and YYNGEE. Written as DNA, the CDR3 is TGTGCCAGCAGCGTAGCTAGGATGAACACCGGGGAGCTGTTTTTT. Residues: CASSVARMNTGELFF.

CDR3 loop: CASSTRSGELFF. The CDR3 DNA is TGTGCCAGCAGCACCAGAAGCGGGGAGCTGTTTTTT. The chain couples TRBV7-8 to TRBJ2-2; D call uncertain. Germline CDR1 is SGHVS and CDR2 is FQNEAQ. This CDR3 spans 12 amino acids. V was clipped by 5 bases and J by 7 bases, with 8 bases between them.

The chain couples TRBV6-1 to TRBJ1-1; TRBD1 might be the D (5 bases). Germline values: CDR1 MNHNS, CDR2 SASEGT. V lost 3 bases and J lost 4, with 12 bases in between. This CDR3 spans 14 amino acids. The CDR3 DNA reads TGTGCCAGCAGTGACATGCAGGGAGGCACTGAAGCTTTCTTT. Amino acid sequence: CASSDMQGGTEAFF.

V usage is TRBV28 and J usage is TRBJ1-2; D is undetermined. Per germline, CDR1 MDHEN and CDR2 SYDVKM. V was cut by 5 bases and J by 8 bases, with 12 bases left in between. The CDR3 spans 12 residues. The CDR3 DNA follows: TGTGCCAGCAGTCCTGGTGGGAGGGGCTACACCTTC. It codes for CASSPGGRGYTF.

The chain links TRBV10-3 to TRBJ2-1, with D possibly being TRBD2 (6 bases). Germline V gene data show CDR1 as ENHRY and CDR2 as SYGVKD. CDR3 length equals 14 residues. Trimming took off 4 bases at V and 2 bases at J, with 9 bases between the two ends. The CDR3 loop reads CAISVGGTYNEQFF. The CDR3 bases are TGTGCCATCAGTGTGGGCGGGACCTACAATGAGCAGTTCTTC.

V and J are TRBV2 and TRBJ2-3, with 10 bases lining up with TRBD2. The germline V gene has CDR1 SNHLY and CDR2 FYNNEI. V was pared by 6 bases and J by 1 base, with 13 bases of the junction left unmatched. This CDR3 comprises 18 residues. The CDR3 loop is CASSPVEAGGLGTDTQYF. CDR3 nucleotides: TGTGCCAGCAGCCCCGTTGAAGCGGGGGGGCTTGGCACAGATACGCAGTATTTT. The full variable domain, its missing parts supplied by reference TRBV2 and TRBJ2-3, is EPEVTQTPSHQVTQMGQEVILRCVPISNHLYFYWYRQILGQKVEFLVSFYNNEISEKSEIFDDQFSVERPDGSNFTLKIRSTKLEDSAMYFCASSPVEAGGLGTDTQYFGPGTRLTVL.

The chain carries TRBV7-2 and TRBJ1-2; no definite D call. CDR3 length equals 13 residues. The germline V and J ends were trimmed by 8 bases and 0 bases, with 10 bases remaining between them. The germline V gene has CDR1 SGHTA and CDR2 FQGNSA. CDR3 sequence: CASQTGANYGYTF. The CDR3 region has the DNA TGTGCCAGCCAGACGGGAGCTAACTATGGCTACACCTTC.

CDR3 in amino acids: CASSGGDRARHEQFF. CDR3 nucleotide sequence: TGTGCCAGCAGTGGTGGGGACAGGGCGAGGCATGAGCAGTTCTTC. The chain employs TRBV28 and TRBJ2-1; 9 nucleotides agree with TRBD1. The CDR3 extends over 15 amino acids. V shed 5 bases and J 8 bases; nucleotides not matched to a gene: 10. Germline V gene sequence: CDR1 MDHEN, CDR2 SYDVKM.

The chain carries TRBV2 and TRBJ1-5, with 11 bases lining up with TRBD1. J lost 6 bases, V lost 7 bases, and 5 bases had no gene match. The germline CDR1 and CDR2 sequences are SNHLY and FYNNEI. The CDR3 extends over 14 amino acids. The chain's CDR3 is CASNPGQGGQPQHF. CDR3 DNA: TGTGCCAGCAATCCGGGACAGGGGGGTCAGCCCCAGCATTTT.

The chain recombines TRBV5-6 with TRBJ1-6, with D tentatively TRBD1 (5 bases). There are 17 residues in the CDR3. The germline V and J ends were trimmed by 4 bases and 0 bases, with 14 bases remaining between them. The germline V gene encodes CDR1 SGHDT and CDR2 YYEEEE. CDR3 sequence: CASSPGAPGSYNSPLHF. The CDR3 DNA reads TGTGCCAGCAGCCCTGGGGCCCCTGGCTCCTATAATTCACCCCTCCACTTT.

V usage is TRBV24-1 and J usage is TRBJ2-2; D remains unclear. This CDR3 is 13 amino acids long. The V gene lost 5 bases and the J gene lost 3 bases, with 6 bases spanning the gap. Germline V CDR1 and CDR2: KGHDR, SFDVKD. The CDR3: CATSGRDTGELFF. As DNA, the CDR3 is TGTGCCACCAGTGGCCGGGACACCGGGGAGCTGTTTTTT.

This chain links TRBV19 with TRBJ1-1, with 10 bases that match TRBD1. This CDR3 has 15 amino acids. V dropped 6 bases and J dropped 11; count of bases not matched to a gene: 15. Germline assignment: CDR1 LNHDA and CDR2 SQIVND (reference sequence). Here the CDR3 reads CASSFSGGQGVGAFF. The CDR3 bases are TGTGCCAGTAGCTTTTCTGGAGGACAGGGGGTAGGTGCTTTCTTT.

This chain connects TRBV9 to TRBJ2-7; D not resolved. The length of the CDR3 is 14 residues. CDR1 and CDR2 from the germline V gene are SGDLS and YYNGEE. V was clipped by 0 bases and J by 0 bases, with 7 bases between them. CDR3 sequence (DNA): TGTGCCAGCAGCGTAGTGGAGAGCTCCTACGAGCAGTACTTC. It translates to CASSVVESSYEQYF.

This clone has more than one count but fewer than ten. The V call is TRBV28, the J call TRBJ1-1, with a tentative D call TRBD1 (6 bases). V was clipped by 3 bases and J by 9 bases, with 20 bases between them. The CDR3 runs to 15 residues. Germline V gene sequence: CDR1 MDHEN, CDR2 SYDVKM. The CDR3 region is CASSFDMGALIKAFF. The DNA for the CDR3 is TGTGCCAGCAGTTTTGATATGGGGGCATTGATAAAAGCTTTCTTT.

This CDR3 is CSVYRVGNTGELFF. CDR3 sequence (DNA): TGCAGCGTTTACCGGGTCGGGAACACCGGGGAGCTGTTTTTT. This sequence joins TRBV29-1 and TRBJ2-2; D gene uncertain. The CDR3 totals 14 residues. CDR1 is SQVTM and CDR2 is ANQGSEA in the germline V gene. Deletions cut 5 bases from V and 1 base from J, with 11 bases between.

This chain connects TRBV27 to TRBJ2-1; maybe TRBD2 (7 bases). The germline V and J ends were trimmed by 6 bases and 1 base, with 13 bases remaining between them. The CDR3 extends over 15 amino acids. The germline gives CDR1 MNHEY, CDR2 SMNVEV (reference sequence). The CDR3 region is CASSLRGASYNEQFF. For the CDR3, the DNA is TGTGCCAGCAGCCTACGGGGGGCGTCCTACAATGAGCAGTTCTTC.

The chain recombines TRBV28 with TRBJ1-2; the D gene is possibly TRBD1 (5 bases). The CDR3 is 14 amino acids. Germline V CDR1 and CDR2: MDHEN, SYDVKM. Between the trimmed V and J ends, which lost 5 bases and 5 bases, there was a span of 15 bases. Here the CDR3 DNA reads TGTGCCAGCAGTCTTTCGACAGTTAGGTATGGCTACACCTTC. The encoded protein is CASSLSTVRYGYTF.

The chain combines TRBV2 with TRBJ1-5; TRBD1 might be the D (5 bases). Between the trimmed V and J ends, which lost 6 bases and 6 bases, there was a span of 15 bases. The CDR3 consists of 14 residues. Germline V gene sequence: CDR1 SNHLY, CDR2 FYNNEI. CDR3 region: CASRGDSEGQPQHF. The CDR3 nucleotides read TGTGCCAGCAGAGGGGACTCAGAAGGTCAGCCCCAGCATTTT.

This clone has only a few counts. The chain recombines TRBV7-8 with TRBJ2-3; a weak D match, TRBD1 (5 bases). The CDR3 is 15 amino acids. V was trimmed by 6 bases and J by 6 bases, leaving 19 bases between them. Germline CDR1 is SGHVS and CDR2 is FQNEAQ. CDR3 region: CASSQGKFSADTQYF. CDR3 DNA: TGTGCCAGCAGTCAGGGAAAGTTTTCGGCGGATACGCAGTATTTT.

The chain has TRBV3-1 (or the pseudogene TRBV3-2) and TRBJ1-5, with D possibly matching TRBD1 (5 bases). Trimming shortened V by 6 bases and J by 5 bases, and 29 bases separated the two germline ends. The CDR3 extends over 19 amino acids. From germline, CDR1 is LGHDT and CDR2 YNNKEL (reference sequence). DNA of the CDR3: TGTGCCAGCAGGGATGGGCGAACAGATGAACCGGGGGTACATCAGCCCCAGCATTTT. Amino acid sequence: CASRDGRTDEPGVHQPQHF.

The chain is built from TRBV2 and TRBJ1-5; 8 bases align to TRBD1. This CDR3 comprises 14 residues. The germline CDR1 and CDR2 sequences are SNHLY and FYNNEI. Germline trimming cut 7 bases from V and 6 bases from J; bases unmatched to any gene: 8. The CDR3 loop is CASTYGQGAQPQHF. The CDR3 nucleotides read TGTGCCAGCACCTACGGACAGGGCGCTCAGCCCCAGCATTTT.

The count of this clone is one. The chain carries TRBV9 and TRBJ2-1; 7 bases are shared with TRBD1. The CDR3 runs to 13 residues. After removal of 4 bases from V and 4 bases from J, the junction contained 2 bases not matched to a gene. Germline V gene lookup returns CDR1 SGDLS and CDR2 YYNGEE. CDR3 DNA: TGTGCCAGCAGCTTGGGACAGTACAATGAGCAGTTCTTC. Translation: CASSLGQYNEQFF.